Shown below are 14 T cell receptor beta chains from a single sample sequenced in a study of T cells in Graves' hyperthyroidism and ophthalmopathy. What was amplified from RNA transcripts were TCR beta CDR3 regions. The HTBI primer set was used in a first-round RT-PCR of the TCR CDR3. MiXCR was run by TCRdb on the multiplex PCR reads, yielding one entry per CDR3 protein. Seen here are a few hundred thousand distinct CDR3 sequences, about 16% observed once, and the top ten hold about 30%. Sample: blood. All receptors come from a woman in her 30s with Graves' hyperthyroidism.

Many counts were recorded for this clonotype. The chain uses TRBV20-1 and TRBJ2-7; D remains ambiguous. This CDR3 has 15 amino acids. CDR1 and CDR2 from the germline V gene are DFQATT and SNEGSKA (reference sequence). The V gene lost 4 bases and the J gene lost 1 base, with 17 bases spanning the gap. The CDR3 DNA reads TGCAGTGCTAACTCCGCTTTAGGCACTTCCTACGAGCAGTACTTC. Protein sequence: CSANSALGTSYEQYF.

The genes are TRBV19 and TRBJ1-4; tentative D call: TRBD1 (6 bases). This CDR3 is built from 14 residues. Per germline, CDR1 LNHDA and CDR2 SQIVND (reference sequence). The V end was cut by 9 bases, the J end by 0 bases, with 11 bases between. CDR3 DNA sequence: TGTGCCAGCAAGACAGGAGCAACTAATGAAAAACTGTTTTTT. This codes for CASKTGATNEKLFF.

This clonotype was counted ten times or more. The J gene is TRBJ1-6, the V gene TRBV2; the match to TRBD1 covers 7 bases. Per germline, CDR1 SNHLY and CDR2 FYNNEI. The CDR3 is 15 amino acids. V lost 4 bases and J lost 6; bases outside the gene matches: 6. The chain's CDR3 is CASSATGLLNSPLHF. The DNA for the CDR3 is TGTGCCAGCAGTGCGACAGGGCTCCTTAATTCACCCCTCCACTTT.

This clonotype was recorded many times. The V call is TRBV27, the J call TRBJ2-4; 10 bases line up with TRBD1. There are 15 residues in the CDR3. Germline lookup yields CDR1 MNHEY and CDR2 SMNVEV (reference sequence). The V and J ends lost 2 bases and 8 bases, in that order; junction bases with no gene match: 6. Here the CDR3 DNA reads TGTGCCAGCAGTTTAGGGGACAGGGGATTAGACATTCAGTACTTC. Protein product: CASSLGDRGLDIQYF.

This clonotype was detected only a few times. A read error may be the cause here, since a much bigger clone is one base away. The chain is built from TRBV28 and TRBJ1-4; D remains unclear. CDR1 and CDR2 from the germline V gene are MDHEN and SYDVKM. CDR3 size: 13 residues. Trimming stripped 2 bases from V and 8 bases from J, with 9 bases between. CDR3 nucleotides: TGTGCCAGCAGTTTACGGGCGGGGGAAAAACTGTTTTTT. Its protein is CASSLRAGEKLFF.

In this sample, this clonotype turned up many times. The chain couples TRBV3-1 to TRBJ1-4, with D tentatively TRBD1 (5 bases). With 4 bases removed from V and 4 bases from J, the gap between germline ends came to 16 bases. This CDR3 has 16 amino acids. The germline gives CDR1 LGHDT, CDR2 YNNKEL (reference sequence). CDR3 bases: TGTGCCAGCAGCCGGGGCACCCCGGCGGGTAATGAAAAACTGTTTTTT. As protein: CASSRGTPAGNEKLFF.

This clonotype was observed a handful of times. The chain employs TRBV3-1 and TRBJ2-7; unclear D gene. Germline CDR1 LGHDT, CDR2 YNNKEL (reference sequence). This CDR3 comprises 16 residues. Trimming removed 1 base from V and 3 bases from J, with 16 bases in between. CDR3 coding DNA: TGTGCCAGCAGCCAAGGTGGGGTTCGAAGAGGCTACGAGCAGTACTTC. Translated: CASSQGGVRRGYEQYF.

This clonotype was detected ten times or more. The chain employs TRBV20-1 and TRBJ1-1; D is perhaps TRBD1 (6 bases). The CDR3 sequence is 13 residues long. Deletions cut 6 bases from V and 4 bases from J, with 15 bases between. Germline-derived CDR1 and CDR2 are DFQATT and SNEGSKA (reference sequence). DNA of the CDR3: TGCAGTGCCCCCCGGGGAGGGGGCACTGAAGCTTTCTTT. Amino acids: CSAPRGGGTEAFF.

This clonotype was counted many times. V and J are TRBV7-2 and TRBJ2-7; D remains ambiguous. This CDR3 is built from 12 residues. Trimming cost V 2 bases and J 7 bases, with 9 bases left between them. The germline gives CDR1 SGHTA, CDR2 FQGNSA. CDR3 protein: CASSLRDLEQYF. The CDR3 region has the DNA TGTGCCAGCAGCTTACGAGATTTGGAGCAGTACTTC. The variable domain in full, completed from reference TRBV7-2 and TRBJ2-7, reads GAGVSQSPSNKVTEKGKDVELRCDPISGHTALYWYRQSLGQGLEFLIYFQGNSAPDKSGLPSDRFSAERTGGSVSTLTIQRTQQEDSAVYLCASSLRDLEQYFGPGTRLTVT.

This clonotype was counted between two and nine times. The CDR3: CASSVGTISADTQYF. CDR3 nucleotides: TGTGCCAGCAGCGTAGGGACAATTTCCGCAGATACGCAGTATTTT. The chain has TRBV9 and TRBJ2-3; perhaps TRBD1 as D (5 bases). Trimming stripped 0 bases from V and 4 bases from J, with 12 bases between. The CDR3 has 15 residues. Germline CDR1 and CDR2: SGDLS and YYNGEE. The variable domain in full, completed from reference TRBV9 and TRBJ2-3, reads DSGVTQTPKHLITATGQRVTLRCSPRSGDLSVYWYQQSLDQGLQFLIQYYNGEERAKGNILERFSAQQFPDLHSELNLSSLELGDSALYFCASSVGTISADTQYFGPGTRLTVL.

This clonotype has just a few counts. The V gene is TRBV6-2 or TRBV6-3, the J gene TRBJ1-2; weak D call: TRBD1 (5 bases). There are 11 residues in the CDR3. Per the germline V gene, CDR1 is MNHEY and CDR2 is SVGEGT. V lost 7 bases to trimming and J lost 7 bases, with 10 bases between them. The CDR3 nucleotides read TGTGCCAGCACTGCTGGGGCTGGCTACACCTTC. Protein sequence: CASTAGAGYTF.

The rearrangement links TRBV24-1 to TRBJ2-1, with D possibly being TRBD2 (5 bases). Germline V gene lookup returns CDR1 KGHDR and CDR2 SFDVKD. V lost 4 bases, J lost 11 bases, and 14 bases lay in between. This CDR3 contains 13 residues. CDR3 amino acids: CATSETRTGQQFF. Written as DNA, the CDR3 is TGTGCCACCAGTGAAACTAGGACTGGACAGCAGTTCTTC.

Ten or more counts support this clonotype. V and J are TRBV11-2 and TRBJ1-1, with 8 bases aligning to TRBD1. The ends lost 2 bases at V and 6 bases at J; junction bases unmatched: 8. The germline CDR1 and CDR2 sequences are SGHAT and FQNNGV. CDR3 size: 15 residues. CDR3 loop: CASSLYAGGLAEAFF. The DNA for the CDR3 is TGTGCCAGCAGCTTATATGCAGGGGGCCTCGCTGAAGCTTTCTTT.

This clonotype was picked up a small number of times. The chain employs TRBV20-1 and TRBJ1-3; 11 bases are a match to TRBD1. Germline CDR1 and CDR2: DFQATT and SNEGSKA (reference sequence). V dropped 3 bases and J dropped 7; count of bases not matched to a gene: 8. The CDR3 is 15 residues long. Here the CDR3 reads CSASYGTGGVNTIYF. DNA for the CDR3: TGCAGTGCTAGCTATGGGACAGGGGGAGTGAACACCATATATTTT.